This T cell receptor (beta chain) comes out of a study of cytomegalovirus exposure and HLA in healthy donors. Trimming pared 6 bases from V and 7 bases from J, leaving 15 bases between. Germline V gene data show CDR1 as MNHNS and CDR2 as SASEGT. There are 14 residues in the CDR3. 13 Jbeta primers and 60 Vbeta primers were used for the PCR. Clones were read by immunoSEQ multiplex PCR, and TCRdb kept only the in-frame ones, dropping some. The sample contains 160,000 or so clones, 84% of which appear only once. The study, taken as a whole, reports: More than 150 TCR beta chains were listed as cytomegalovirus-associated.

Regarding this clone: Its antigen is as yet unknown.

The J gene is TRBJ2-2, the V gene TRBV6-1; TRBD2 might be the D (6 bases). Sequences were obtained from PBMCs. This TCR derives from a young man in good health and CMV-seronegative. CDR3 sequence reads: CASSRDFEVGELFF. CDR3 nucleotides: TGTGCCAGCAGCCGGGACTTCGAGGTCGGGGAGCTGTTTTTT.